This T cell receptor beta chain originates from a study of siplizumab effects on memory and regulatory T cells. Regarding this clone: Its antigen is not identified.

Data came from immunoSEQ multiplex PCR; TCRdb stores just in-frame clones and leaves some out. The sample has around 78,000 clones; roughly nine tenths are singletons. CDR3 length equals 14 residues. V dropped 3 bases and J dropped 8 bases, with 13 bases sitting between them. Germline assignment: CDR1 SNHLY and CDR2 FYNNEI. Study findings and constraints: Unstimulated subsets were the mapping target of only a minor fraction of alloreactive clones.

J is TRBJ1-4 and V is TRBV2; D uncertain. This clonotype was obtained from a human donor in good health. The sequenced material came from CD8+ T cells sorted from blood. The CDR3 sequence: CASSDTGPEEKLFF. For the CDR3, the DNA is TGTGCCAGCAGTGATACTGGCCCGGAGGAAAAACTGTTTTTT.